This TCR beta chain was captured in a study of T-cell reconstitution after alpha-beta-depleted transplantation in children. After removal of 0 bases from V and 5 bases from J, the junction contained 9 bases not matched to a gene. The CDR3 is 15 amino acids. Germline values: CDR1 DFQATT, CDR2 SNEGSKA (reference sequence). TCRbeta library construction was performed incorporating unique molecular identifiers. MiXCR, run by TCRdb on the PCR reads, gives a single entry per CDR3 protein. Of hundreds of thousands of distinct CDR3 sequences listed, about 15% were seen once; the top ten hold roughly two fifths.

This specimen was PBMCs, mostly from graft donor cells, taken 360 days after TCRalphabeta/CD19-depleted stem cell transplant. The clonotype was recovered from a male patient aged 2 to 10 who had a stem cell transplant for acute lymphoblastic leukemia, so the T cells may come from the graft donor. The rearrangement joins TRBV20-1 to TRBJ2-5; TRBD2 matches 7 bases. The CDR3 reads CSARDLGRDWETQYF. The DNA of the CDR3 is TGCAGTGCTAGAGATCTAGGGAGGGACTGGGAGACCCAGTACTTC.